This T cell receptor (beta chain) was captured by sequencing in a study of T cells after yellow fever vaccination. Study conclusions and caveats: Post-booster reappearance was seen for most primary-vaccination clones (roughly 96% CD4, around 88% CD8).

J gave up 7 bases and V 1 base, and 11 bases lay outside the gene matches. Germline CDR1 and CDR2: SGHRS and YFSETQ. The CDR3 is made up of 15 amino acids. This clonotype was detected only a few times. What it recognizes is unknown. Each CDR3 protein is one row after TCRdb ran MiXCR on the 5' RACE reads. This sample has about 360,000 distinct CDR3 sequences; about 6.2% occur once, and the top ten carry approximately 16%. This chain connects TRBV5-1 to TRBJ2-7; TRBD1 matches at 7 bases. The sample in question was PBMCs, obtained 5 days after the yellow fever booster vaccination. This clonotype originated in a man in his thirties or forties who received the YFV17D yellow fever vaccine. CDR3 sequence: CASSLTRGQPGEQYF. The CDR3 nucleotides are TGCGCCAGCAGCTTGACAAGGGGGCAGCCGGGGGAGCAGTACTTC. Full variable domain (remainder filled in from reference TRBV5-1 and TRBJ2-7): KAGVTQTPRYLIKTRGQQVTLSCSPISGHRSVSWYQQTPGQGLQFLFEYFSETQRNKGNFPGRFSGRQFSNSRSEMNVSTLELGDSALYLCASSLTRGQPGEQYFGPGTRLTVT.